This paragraph covers one T cell receptor (beta chain) sequence. Its matching antigen is unknown. A second about 7 to 12 cycle PCR used barcoded and J-beta primers. TCRdb passed the 5' RACE reads through MiXCR, listing each CDR3 protein once. Here the sample spans almost 550,000 distinct CDR3 sequences, 20% to 30% being singletons. These data come from a study of blood T cells in healthy people across ages. Overall study results and limits: Higher diversity and more naive CD4+ cells were features of long-lived donors, compared to aged donors.

Unmatched junction bases numbered 10, after V lost 10 bases and J lost 7 bases. The germline V gene has CDR1 ENHRY and CDR2 SYGVKD. The CDR3 runs to 13 residues. The same sample was also studied in work on T cells of mothers and their children.

The J gene is TRBJ2-1, the V gene TRBV10-3, with 7 bases aligning to TRBD2. This TCR came from a boy between 10 and 17 years old in good health. Sequencing input: blood. This CDR3 reads CATGGELGNEQFF. The CDR3 nucleotides read TGTGCCACGGGGGGAGAACTTGGGAATGAGCAGTTCTTC.